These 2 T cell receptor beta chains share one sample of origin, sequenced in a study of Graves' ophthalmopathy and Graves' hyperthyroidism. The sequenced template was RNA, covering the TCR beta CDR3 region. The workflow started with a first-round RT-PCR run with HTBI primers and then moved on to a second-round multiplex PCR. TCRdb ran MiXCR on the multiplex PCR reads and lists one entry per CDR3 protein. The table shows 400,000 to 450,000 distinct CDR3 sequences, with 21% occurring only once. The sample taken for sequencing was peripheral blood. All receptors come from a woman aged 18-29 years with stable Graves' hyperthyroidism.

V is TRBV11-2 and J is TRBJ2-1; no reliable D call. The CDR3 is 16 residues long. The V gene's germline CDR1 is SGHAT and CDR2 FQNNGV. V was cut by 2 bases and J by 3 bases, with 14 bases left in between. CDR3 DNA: TGTGCCAGCAGCTTATCCGTTGTAGGGTTCTACAATGAGCAGTTCTTC. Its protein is CASSLSVVGFYNEQFF.

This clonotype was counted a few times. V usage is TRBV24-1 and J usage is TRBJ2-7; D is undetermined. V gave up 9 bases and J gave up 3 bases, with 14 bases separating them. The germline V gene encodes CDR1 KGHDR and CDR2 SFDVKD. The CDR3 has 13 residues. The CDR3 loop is CATQASADYEQYF. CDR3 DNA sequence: TGTGCCACCCAGGCCAGCGCCGACTACGAGCAGTACTTC.